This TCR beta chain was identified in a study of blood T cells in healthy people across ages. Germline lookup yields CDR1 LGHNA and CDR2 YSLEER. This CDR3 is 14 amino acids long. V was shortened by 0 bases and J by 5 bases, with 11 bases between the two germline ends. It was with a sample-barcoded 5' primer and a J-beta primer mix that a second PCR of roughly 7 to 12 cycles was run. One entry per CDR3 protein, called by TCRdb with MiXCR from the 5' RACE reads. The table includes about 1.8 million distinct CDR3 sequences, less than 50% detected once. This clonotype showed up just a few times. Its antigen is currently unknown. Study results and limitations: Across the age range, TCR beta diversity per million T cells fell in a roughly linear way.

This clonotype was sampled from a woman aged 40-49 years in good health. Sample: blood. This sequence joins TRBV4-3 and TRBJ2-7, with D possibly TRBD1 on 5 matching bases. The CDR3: CASSQEISGNEQYF. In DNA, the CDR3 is TGCGCCAGCAGCCAAGAAATTTCAGGGAACGAGCAGTACTTC.